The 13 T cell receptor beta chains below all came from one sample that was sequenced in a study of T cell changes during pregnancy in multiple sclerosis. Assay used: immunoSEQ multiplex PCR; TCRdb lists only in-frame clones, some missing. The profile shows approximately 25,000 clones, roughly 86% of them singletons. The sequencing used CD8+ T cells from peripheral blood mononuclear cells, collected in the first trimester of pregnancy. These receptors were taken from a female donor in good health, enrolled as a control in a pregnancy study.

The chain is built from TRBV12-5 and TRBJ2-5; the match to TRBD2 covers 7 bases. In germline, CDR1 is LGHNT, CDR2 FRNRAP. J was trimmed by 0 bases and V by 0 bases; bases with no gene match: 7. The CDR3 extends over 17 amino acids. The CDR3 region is CASGLVGEGLYQETQYF. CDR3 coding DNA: TGTGCTAGTGGTTTGGTAGGGGAGGGTTTATACCAAGAGACCCAGTACTTC.

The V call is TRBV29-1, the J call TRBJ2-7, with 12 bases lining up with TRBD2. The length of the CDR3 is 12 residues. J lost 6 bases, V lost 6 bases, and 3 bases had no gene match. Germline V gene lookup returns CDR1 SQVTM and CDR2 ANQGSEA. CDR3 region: CSVRTSGTEQYF. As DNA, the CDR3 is TGCAGCGTAAGGACTAGCGGGACCGAGCAGTACTTC.

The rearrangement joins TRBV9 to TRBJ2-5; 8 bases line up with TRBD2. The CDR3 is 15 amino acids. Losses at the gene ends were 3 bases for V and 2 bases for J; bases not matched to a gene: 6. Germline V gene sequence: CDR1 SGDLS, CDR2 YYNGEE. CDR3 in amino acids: CASSESGGEQETQYF. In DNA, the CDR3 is TGTGCCAGCAGCGAGTCGGGAGGGGAGCAAGAGACCCAGTACTTC. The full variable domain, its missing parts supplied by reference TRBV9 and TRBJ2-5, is DSGVTQTPKHLITATGQRVTLRCSPRSGDLSVYWYQQSLDQGLQFLIQYYNGEERAKGNILERFSAQQFPDLHSELNLSSLELGDSALYFCASSESGGEQETQYFGPGTRLLVL.

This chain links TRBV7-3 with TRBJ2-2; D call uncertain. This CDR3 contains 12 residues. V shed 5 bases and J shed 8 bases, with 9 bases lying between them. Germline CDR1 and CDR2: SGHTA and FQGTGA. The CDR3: CASSPNLGELFF. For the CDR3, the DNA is TGTGCCAGCAGCCCTAACTTGGGGGAGCTGTTTTTT.

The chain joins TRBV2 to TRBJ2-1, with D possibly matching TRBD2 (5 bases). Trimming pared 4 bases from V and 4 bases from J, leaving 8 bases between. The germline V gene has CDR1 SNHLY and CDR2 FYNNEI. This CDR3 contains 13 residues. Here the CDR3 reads CASSVGLYNEQFF. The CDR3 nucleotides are TGTGCCAGCAGTGTCGGACTTTACAATGAGCAGTTCTTC.

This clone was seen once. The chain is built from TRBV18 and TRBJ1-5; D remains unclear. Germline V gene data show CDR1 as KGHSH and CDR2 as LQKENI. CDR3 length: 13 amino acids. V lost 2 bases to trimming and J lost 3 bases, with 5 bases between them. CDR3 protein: CASSPADNQPQHF. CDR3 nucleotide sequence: TGTGCCAGCTCACCAGCAGACAATCAGCCCCAGCATTTT. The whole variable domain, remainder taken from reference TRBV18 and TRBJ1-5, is NAGVMQNPRHLVRRRGQEARLRCSPMKGHSHVYWYRQLPEEGLKFMVYLQKENIIDESGMPKERFSAEFPKEGPSILRIQQVVRGDSAAYFCASSPADNQPQHFGDGTRLSIL.

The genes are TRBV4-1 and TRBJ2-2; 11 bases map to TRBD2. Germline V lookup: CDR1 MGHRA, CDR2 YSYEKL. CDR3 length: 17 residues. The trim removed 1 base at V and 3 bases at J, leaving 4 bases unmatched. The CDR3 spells CASSQGSGGAYTGELFF. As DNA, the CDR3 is TGCGCCAGCAGCCAAGGTAGCGGGGGGGCCTACACCGGGGAGCTGTTTTTT.

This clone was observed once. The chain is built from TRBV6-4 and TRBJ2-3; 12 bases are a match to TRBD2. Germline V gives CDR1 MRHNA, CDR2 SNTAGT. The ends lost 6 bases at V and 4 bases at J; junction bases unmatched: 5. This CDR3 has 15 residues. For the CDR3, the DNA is TGTGCCAGCAGCCGTCTAGCGGGAGGGCCAGATACGCAGTATTTT. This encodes CASSRLAGGPDTQYF.

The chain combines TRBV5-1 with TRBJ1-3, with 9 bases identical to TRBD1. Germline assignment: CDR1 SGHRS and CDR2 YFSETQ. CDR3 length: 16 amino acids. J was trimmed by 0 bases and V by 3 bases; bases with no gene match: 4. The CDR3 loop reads CASSWGTGTSGNTIYF. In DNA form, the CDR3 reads TGCGCCAGCAGCTGGGGGACAGGGACCTCTGGAAACACCATATATTTT.

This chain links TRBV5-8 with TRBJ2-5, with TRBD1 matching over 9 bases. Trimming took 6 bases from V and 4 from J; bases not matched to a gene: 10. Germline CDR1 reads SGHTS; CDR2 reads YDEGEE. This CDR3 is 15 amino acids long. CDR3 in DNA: TGTGCCAGCACCCCGGGACAGGGAGGGGGAGAGACCCAGTACTTC. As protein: CASTPGQGGGETQYF.

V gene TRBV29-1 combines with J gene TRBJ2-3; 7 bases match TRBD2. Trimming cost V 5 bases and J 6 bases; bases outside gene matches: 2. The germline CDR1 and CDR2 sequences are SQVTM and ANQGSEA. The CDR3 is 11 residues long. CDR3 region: CSVRRGDTQYF. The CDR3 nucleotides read TGCAGCGTTAGGCGGGGGGATACGCAGTATTTT.

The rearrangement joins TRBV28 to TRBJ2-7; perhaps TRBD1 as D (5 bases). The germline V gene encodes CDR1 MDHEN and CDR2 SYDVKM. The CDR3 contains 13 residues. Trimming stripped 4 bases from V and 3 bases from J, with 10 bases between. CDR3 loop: CASSWRQSYEQYF. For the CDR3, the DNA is TGTGCCAGCAGTTGGAGACAGAGCTACGAGCAGTACTTC.

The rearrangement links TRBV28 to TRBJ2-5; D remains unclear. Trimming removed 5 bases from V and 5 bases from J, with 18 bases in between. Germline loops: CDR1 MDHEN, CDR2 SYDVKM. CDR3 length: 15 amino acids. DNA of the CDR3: TGTGCCAGCAGTCCCCCCTACAGTCCTGGGGAGACCCAGTACTTC. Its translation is CASSPPYSPGETQYF.